This T cell receptor beta chain appears in the sequencing data of a study of OX40 agonist ivuxolimab in advanced cancers. The study's findings and limits: CD8+ T cells (on average) carried more expanded clones than CD4+ T cells.

As concerns this clone: Its specificity is unknown.

TCRdb keeps only in-frame clones here, not all; method: immunoSEQ multiplex PCR. This sample has 25,000 or so clones, with 80% to 90% found just once. The CDR3 extends over 14 amino acids. Germline CDR1 is MNHEY and CDR2 is SMNVEV (reference sequence). V was pared by 2 bases and J by 3 bases, with 11 bases between. This sequence originates from an adult with an advanced solid tumor such as melanoma, head and neck, liver or kidney cancer. The sequenced sample was CD4+ or CD8+ T cells sorted from blood, obtained in a trial of the OX40 agonist ivuxolimab. The V and J genes are TRBV27 and TRBJ2-7; a possible D gene is TRBD1 (6 bases). DNA of the CDR3: TGTGCCAGCAGTTTAGCGGAAGGGGGCTACGAGCAGTACTTC. Residues: CASSLAEGGYEQYF.